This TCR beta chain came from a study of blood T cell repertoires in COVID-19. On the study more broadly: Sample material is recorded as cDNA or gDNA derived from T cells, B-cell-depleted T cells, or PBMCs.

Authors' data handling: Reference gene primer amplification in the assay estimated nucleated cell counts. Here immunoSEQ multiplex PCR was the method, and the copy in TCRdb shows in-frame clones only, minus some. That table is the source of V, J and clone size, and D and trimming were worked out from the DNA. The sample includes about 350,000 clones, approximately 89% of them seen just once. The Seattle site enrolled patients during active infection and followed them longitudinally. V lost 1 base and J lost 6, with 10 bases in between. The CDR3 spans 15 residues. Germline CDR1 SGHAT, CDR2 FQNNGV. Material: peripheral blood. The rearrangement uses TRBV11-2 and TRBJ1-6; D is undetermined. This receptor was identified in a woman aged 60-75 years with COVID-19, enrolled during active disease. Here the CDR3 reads CASSLGGGLNSPLHF. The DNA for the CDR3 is TGTGCCAGCAGCTTAGGTGGAGGACTTAATTCACCCCTCCACTTT.